This T cell receptor (beta chain) is from a study of cytomegalovirus exposure and HLA in healthy donors. Whole-study results and caveats: A later analysis found TCR association rates differed by HLA locus, highest for DRB1 and lowest for HLA-C.

Primers for the PCR totalled 60 Vbeta and 13 Jbeta. Measured with immunoSEQ multiplex PCR; TCRdb has only the in-frame clones, and not every one. The sample holds 100,000 to 150,000 clones; roughly 17% are singletons and the top ten take approximately 2.6%. Notes on this clone: What it recognizes is unknown.

This receptor was obtained from a female donor in good health and CMV-seropositive. Material for sequencing was PBMCs.

CDR3 sequence: CASSLFGGTRNQPQHF. In nucleotides, the CDR3 is TGTGCCAGCAGTTTATTCGGCGGGACCAGGAATCAGCCCCAGCATTTT. The chain couples TRBV28 to TRBJ1-5, with D possibly TRBD1 on 5 matching bases. The V and J ends lost 1 base and 4 bases respectively, with 14 bases between them. The V gene's germline CDR1 is MDHEN and CDR2 SYDVKM. CDR3 size: 16 residues.